This TCR beta chain was identified during a study of T cells in Graves' hyperthyroidism and ophthalmopathy (dated by TCRdb to between 2019 and 2020). Turning to the overall study: Peripheral blood was collected at initial diagnosis, before any treatment. To identify distinguishing TCR V-J signatures, a discovery cohort of 95 to 100 patients was used, comprising some 43 with Graves' ophthalmopathy and around 57 with stable Graves' hyperthyroidism. Whether ophthalmopathy could be predicted prospectively was tested in an independent validation cohort made up of about 20 hyperthyroidism patients plus 17 patients who later progressed to ophthalmopathy. For training and testing, the 100 or so patients in the discovery cohort were randomly divided in a 7:3 ratio. In addition, the study compared T-cell repertoires in thyroid tissue and in blood from several Graves' hyperthyroidism patients. After sampling, hyperthyroidism patients received methimazole starting at 30 mg daily, and ophthalmopathy patients received high-dose intravenous methylprednisolone. The paper describes TCR Vbeta CDR3 sequencing of 140 or so peripheral blood samples, made up of some 40 ophthalmopathy patients, 70 to 75 hyperthyroidism patients and some 17 progressor patients.

A word on this clonotype: It lacks a known antigen. No base quality values were provided; no much bigger clone lies one nucleotide off.

Amplification of TCR beta CDR3 regions was carried out from RNA transcripts. For the first round of RT-PCR on the TCR CDR3, the HTBI primer set was used together with the Qiagen OneStep RT-PCR kit. The libraries were constructed in a second round of multiplex PCR and then size-selected and purified. Libraries were sequenced paired-end with 100 bp reads on an Illumina HiSeq2000. Processing in the source paper ran as follows. SOAPnuke was used to process the raw data, throwing out any read that contained adapters or uncalled bases, had a mean Phred below 15, or lacked an exact constant-primer or identifier match. COPE v1.2.5 was used to merge the high-quality paired reads, and each unique nucleotide sequence was defined as a clonotype. MiTCR v1.1 was used to align the clonotypes against IMGT TRBV, TRBD and TRBJ reference segments. The analysis was restricted to V-J combinations with a frequency above 0.0001, which together covered over 99% of the repertoires. The TCS score was defined as F50 (clonal expansion) divided by E x V (chaos), with BLOSUM62-based TCRdist calculated between CDR3 peptides within each V-J. Welch's t-statistics and random forest reduced 500 to 550 V-J features to 10 to 15, which were used in a naive Bayes classifier (R e1071). TCRdb took the public reads, trimmed them with fastp at Q25, ran MiXCR for clone calling and kept in-frame beta chains. Every distinct CDR3 protein forms one entry, paired with its most common genes and DNA. What appears here as the V and J calls and clone size reflects TCRdb's work, not the paper's. The sample table lists about 520,000 distinct CDR3 sequences, roughly a quarter of them with a count of one. The top ten clonotypes cover approximately 10% of the sample.

CDR1 and CDR2 are read off the germline V gene as MGHRA and YSYEKL. The CDR3 holds 14 amino acids from the cysteine to the phenylalanine. Only the CDR3 DNA is retained, 42 bases long and in frame from the first base. V is shortened by 4 bases, J by 0 bases, and the region joining them spans 9 bases. Moderately to severely active disease, a Clinical Activity Score of at least 3, a NOSPECS grade of at least 4, and a duration under 3 months were present in ophthalmopathy patients. Exclusion was applied to patients with uncontrolled infections, other autoimmune diseases, pregnancy or lactation. Diagnoses were established on the basis of clinical symptoms, serum thyroxine and TRAb, thyroid ultrasound, and orbital computed tomography. Ficoll-Paque density gradient centrifugation was used to isolate PBMCs from 9.5 to 10 ml of fresh peripheral blood. Total RNA was extracted using Trizol reagent, and RNA quality was assessed on an Agilent 2100 Bioanalyzer.

Summary of the overall study and its limitations: In validation, the model predicted progression to ophthalmopathy with approximately 70% sensitivity and around 72% specificity, a median of about six months before onset. A 13 V-J signature model separated ophthalmopathy from stable hyperthyroidism, with approximately 87% sensitivity and about 81% specificity in cross-validation and 80%/75% in testing. Sample size was not statistically predetermined, and investigators were not blinded to group allocation. Most expanded thyroid clonotypes (frequency above 0.001) were also found in blood, which suggests that blood repertoires may mirror thyroid immune responses.

The sequenced sample was blood. The sequence was obtained from a woman in her 30s with Graves' ophthalmopathy. The sequence links TRBV4-1 to TRBJ2-5, with the D gene not clear enough to name. CDR3 loop: CASSPPLHQETQYF. The DNA reads TGCGCCAGCAGCCCCCCCCTTCACCAAGAGACCCAGTACTTC.